This TCR beta chain was documented in a study of identical twins. Whole-study findings and limits: Insertion counts were lower in abundant cord blood beta clonotypes, a trend that memory repertoires did not show. For out-of-frame beta sequences, excess twin sharing was weaker.

Template switching added a universal primer site; cDNA carried unique molecular identifiers. TCRdb recomputed calls from the 5' RACE reads with MiXCR, one row per CDR3 protein. Of approximately 530,000 distinct CDR3 sequences in the sample, approximately 20% were seen once. This clonotype came up once. Its antigen is not identified. V was cut by 6 bases and J by 1 base, with 11 bases left in between. Germline CDR1 is DFQATT and CDR2 is SNEGSKA (reference sequence). CDR3 size: 13 residues. Separately, the same data were catalogued under a study of yellow fever vaccine responses in identical twins. That paper notes: A vaccine T cell response that seemed partly convergent and partly personalized was reported in twins.

This TCR was recovered from a young woman in good health. The specimen sequenced was CD4+ T cells sorted from blood. The chain has TRBV20-1 and TRBJ2-3; D uncertain. This CDR3 is CSAHITGTDTQYF. Written as DNA, the CDR3 is TGCAGTGCGCACATAACGGGCACAGATACGCAGTATTTT.